This TCR beta chain was documented in a study of cytotoxic CD8 clonotypes in ibrutinib-treated CLL. Study in general: Responses: roughly 25 partial, 2 complete; after median approximately 67 months, about 14 stayed remitted, about twelve progressed. Productive templates per sample averaged about 260,000; productive rearrangements, 80,000 to 95,000.

Libraries were prepared by immunoSEQ multiplex PCR; TCRdb keeps only in-frame clonotypes and omits some of them. The repertoire holds roughly 130,000 clones, with 79% as singletons. The CDR3 covers 19 residues. With V trimmed by 4 bases and J by 9 bases, 22 bases remained unmatched. Per the germline V gene, CDR1 is SEHNR and CDR2 is FQNEAQ (reference sequence). Around 2 micrograms of genomic DNA (from cryopreserved PBMCs) were used for TCR beta libraries. On this clone: Its antigen remains unidentified.

Study-level points and caveats: Clonality rose at ibrutinib response and fell back toward baseline at progression.

The clonotype comes from a human donor with chronic lymphocytic leukemia. Sequences were derived from PBMCs, sampled after 12 months of ibrutinib treatment. The chain combines TRBV7-9 with TRBJ2-1, with 9 bases aligning to TRBD2. CDR3 loop: CASSSNRRREGTPMGEQFF. CDR3 nucleotides: TGTGCCAGCAGCTCCAACCGAAGGCGGGAGGGCACCCCTATGGGTGAGCAGTTCTTC.